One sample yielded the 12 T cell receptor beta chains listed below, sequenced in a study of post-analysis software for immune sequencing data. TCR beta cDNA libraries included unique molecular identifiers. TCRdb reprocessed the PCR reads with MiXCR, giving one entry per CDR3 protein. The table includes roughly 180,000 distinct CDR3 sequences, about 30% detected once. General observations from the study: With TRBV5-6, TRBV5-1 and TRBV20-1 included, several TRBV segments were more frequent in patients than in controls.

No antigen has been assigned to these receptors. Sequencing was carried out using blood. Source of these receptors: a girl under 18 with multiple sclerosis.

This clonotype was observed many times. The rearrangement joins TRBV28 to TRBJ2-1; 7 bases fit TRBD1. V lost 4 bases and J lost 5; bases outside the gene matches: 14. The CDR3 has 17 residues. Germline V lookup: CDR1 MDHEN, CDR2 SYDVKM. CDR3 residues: CASSWIRTGQIHNEQFF. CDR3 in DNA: TGTGCCAGCAGTTGGATTAGAACGGGACAGATACACAATGAGCAGTTCTTC.

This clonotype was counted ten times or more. Here the CDR3 DNA reads TGCGCCAGCAGCCCGCTAGGAGTCCCAGGCTATGGCTACACCTTC. Translating gives CASSPLGVPGYGYTF. The chain employs TRBV4-1 and TRBJ1-2; unclear D gene. With 4 bases removed from V and 4 bases from J, the gap between germline ends came to 16 bases. The CDR3 loop spans 15 amino acids. Per germline, CDR1 MGHRA and CDR2 YSYEKL.

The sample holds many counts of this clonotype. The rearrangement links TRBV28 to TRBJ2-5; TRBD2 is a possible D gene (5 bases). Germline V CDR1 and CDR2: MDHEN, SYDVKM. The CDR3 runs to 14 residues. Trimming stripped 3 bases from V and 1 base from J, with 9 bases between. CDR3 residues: CASSLKLVQETQYF. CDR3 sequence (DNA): TGTGCCAGCAGTTTGAAACTAGTCCAAGAGACCCAGTACTTC.

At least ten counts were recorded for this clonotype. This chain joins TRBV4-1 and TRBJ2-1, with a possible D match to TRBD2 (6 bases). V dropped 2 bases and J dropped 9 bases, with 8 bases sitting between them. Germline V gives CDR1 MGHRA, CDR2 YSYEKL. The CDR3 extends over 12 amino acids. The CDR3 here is CASSQSSGEQFF. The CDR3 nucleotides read TGCGCCAGCAGCCAAAGTAGCGGTGAGCAGTTCTTC.

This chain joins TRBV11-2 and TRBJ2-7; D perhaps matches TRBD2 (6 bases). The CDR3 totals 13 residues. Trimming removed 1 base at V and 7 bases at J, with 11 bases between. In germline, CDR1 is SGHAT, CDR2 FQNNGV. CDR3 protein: CASSLVLGREQYF. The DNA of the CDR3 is TGTGCCAGCAGCTTAGTTCTGGGGAGGGAGCAGTACTTC.

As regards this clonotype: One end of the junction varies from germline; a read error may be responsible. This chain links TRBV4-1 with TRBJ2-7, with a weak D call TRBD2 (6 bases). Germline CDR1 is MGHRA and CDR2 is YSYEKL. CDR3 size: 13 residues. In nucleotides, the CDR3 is TGCACCAGCAGCCAACGACTAGCCTACGAGCAGTACTTC. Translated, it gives CTSSQRLAYEQYF.

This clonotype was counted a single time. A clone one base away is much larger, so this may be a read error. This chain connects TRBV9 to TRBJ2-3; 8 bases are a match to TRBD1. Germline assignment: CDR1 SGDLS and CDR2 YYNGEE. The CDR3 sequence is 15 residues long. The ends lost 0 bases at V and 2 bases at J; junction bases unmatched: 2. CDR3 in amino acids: CASSVAGQDTDTQYF. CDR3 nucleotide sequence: TGTGCCAGCAGCGTAGCGGGACAGGACACAGATACGCAGTATTTT.

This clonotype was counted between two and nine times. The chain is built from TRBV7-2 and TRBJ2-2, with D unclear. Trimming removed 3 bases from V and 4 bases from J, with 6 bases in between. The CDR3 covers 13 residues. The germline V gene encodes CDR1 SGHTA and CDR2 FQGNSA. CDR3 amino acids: CASSLVITGELFF. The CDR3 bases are TGTGCCAGCAGCTTGGTGATCACCGGGGAGCTGTTTTTT.

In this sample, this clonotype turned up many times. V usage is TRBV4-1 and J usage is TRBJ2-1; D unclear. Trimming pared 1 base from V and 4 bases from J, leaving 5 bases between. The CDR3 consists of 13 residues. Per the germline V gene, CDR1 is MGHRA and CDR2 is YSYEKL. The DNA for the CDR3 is TGCGCCAGCAGCCAAGCCAATTACAATGAGCAGTTCTTC. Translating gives CASSQANYNEQFF.

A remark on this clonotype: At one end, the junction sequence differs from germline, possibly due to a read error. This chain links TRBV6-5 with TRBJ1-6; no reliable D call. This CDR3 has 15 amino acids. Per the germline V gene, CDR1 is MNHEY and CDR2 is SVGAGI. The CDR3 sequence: CASRLGSSYNSPPHF. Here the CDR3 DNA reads TGTGCCAGCAGGTTGGGGAGTTCCTATAATTCACCCCCCCACTTT.

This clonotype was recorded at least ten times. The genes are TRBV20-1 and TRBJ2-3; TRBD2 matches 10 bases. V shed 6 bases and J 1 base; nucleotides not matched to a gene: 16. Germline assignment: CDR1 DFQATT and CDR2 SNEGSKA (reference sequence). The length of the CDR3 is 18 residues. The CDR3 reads CSAETPGLAGAGTDTQYF. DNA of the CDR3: TGCAGTGCCGAAACCCCCGGCCTAGCGGGAGCCGGCACAGATACGCAGTATTTT.

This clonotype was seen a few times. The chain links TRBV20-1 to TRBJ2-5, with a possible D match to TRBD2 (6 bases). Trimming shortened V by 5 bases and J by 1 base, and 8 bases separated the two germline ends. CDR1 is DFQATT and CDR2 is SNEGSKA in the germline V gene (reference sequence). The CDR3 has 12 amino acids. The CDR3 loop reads CSAPAGQETQYF. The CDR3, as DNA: TGCAGTGCTCCAGCGGGCCAAGAGACCCAGTACTTC.